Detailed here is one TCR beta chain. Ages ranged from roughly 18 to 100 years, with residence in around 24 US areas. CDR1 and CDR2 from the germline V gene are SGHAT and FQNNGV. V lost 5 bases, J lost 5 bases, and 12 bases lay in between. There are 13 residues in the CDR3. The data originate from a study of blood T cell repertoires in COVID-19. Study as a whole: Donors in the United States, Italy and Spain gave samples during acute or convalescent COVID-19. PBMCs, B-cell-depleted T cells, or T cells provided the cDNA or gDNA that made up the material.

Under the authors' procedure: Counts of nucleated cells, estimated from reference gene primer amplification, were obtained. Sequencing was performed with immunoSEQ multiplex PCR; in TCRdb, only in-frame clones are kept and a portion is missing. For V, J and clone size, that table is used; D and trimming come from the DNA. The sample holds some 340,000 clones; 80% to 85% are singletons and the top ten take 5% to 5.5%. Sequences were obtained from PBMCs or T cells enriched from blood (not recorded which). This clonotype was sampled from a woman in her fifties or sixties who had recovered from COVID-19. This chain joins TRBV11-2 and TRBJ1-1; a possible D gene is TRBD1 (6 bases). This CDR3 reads CASSLRTETEAFF. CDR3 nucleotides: TGTGCCAGCAGCCTGAGGACAGAGACTGAAGCTTTCTTT. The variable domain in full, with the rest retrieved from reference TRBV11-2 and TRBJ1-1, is EAGVAQSPRYKIIEKRQSVAFWCNPISGHATLYWYQQILGQGPKLLIQFQNNGVVDDSQLPKDRFSAERLKGVDSTLKIQPAKLEDSAVYLCASSLRTETEAFFGQGTRLTVV.